This TCR beta chain originates from a study of cytomegalovirus exposure and HLA in healthy donors. Study information: Some 85 million unique TCRs, all from HLA-typed donors, were included in an early release of the data. Study-wide results and limits: Sequence variants that were highly shared formed a cluster that was likely a sequencing artifact. Later analysis identified about 17,000 TCR beta sequences associated with HLA alleles, using a false discovery rate threshold of 0.05. Per published reports, the classifier diagnosed cytomegalovirus status with high specificity and sensitivity.

Trimming removed 2 bases from V and 3 bases from J, with 11 bases in between. Germline V gives CDR1 MNHEY, CDR2 SVGAGI. CDR3 length: 14 residues. As regards this clone: Its cognate antigen is unknown.

Primers included in the PCR were 60 Vbeta and 13 Jbeta primers. Sequencing used immunoSEQ multiplex PCR; TCRdb keeps in-frame clones, though not all of them. The sample carries approximately 110,000 clones, approximately 70% recorded once. The sample taken for sequencing was PBMCs. The sequence derives from a woman younger than 45 in good health and CMV-seronegative. The genes are TRBV6-5 and TRBJ2-7; D gene uncertain. CDR3 residues: CASSYDLGLYEQYF. CDR3 in DNA: TGTGCCAGCAGTTACGACCTAGGCCTCTACGAGCAGTACTTC.